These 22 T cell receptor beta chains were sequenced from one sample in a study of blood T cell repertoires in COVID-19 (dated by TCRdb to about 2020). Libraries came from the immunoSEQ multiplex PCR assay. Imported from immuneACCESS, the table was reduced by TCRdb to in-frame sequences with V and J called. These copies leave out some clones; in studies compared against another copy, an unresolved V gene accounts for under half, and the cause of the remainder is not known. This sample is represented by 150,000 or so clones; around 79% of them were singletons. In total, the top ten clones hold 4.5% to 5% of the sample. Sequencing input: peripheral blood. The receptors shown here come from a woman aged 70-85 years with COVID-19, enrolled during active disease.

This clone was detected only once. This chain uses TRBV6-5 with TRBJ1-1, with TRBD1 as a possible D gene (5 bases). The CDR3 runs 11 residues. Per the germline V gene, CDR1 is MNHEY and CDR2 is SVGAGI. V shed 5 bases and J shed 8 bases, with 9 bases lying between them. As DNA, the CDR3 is TGTGCCAGCAGTCAGGGCGGAGAAGCTTTCTTT. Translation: CASSQGGEAFF.

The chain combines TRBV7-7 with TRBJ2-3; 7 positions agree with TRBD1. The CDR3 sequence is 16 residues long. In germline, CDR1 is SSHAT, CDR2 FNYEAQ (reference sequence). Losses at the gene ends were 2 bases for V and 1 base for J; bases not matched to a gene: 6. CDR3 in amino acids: CASSLTTGTGTDTQYF. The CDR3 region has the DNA TGTGCCAGCAGCTTAACTACCGGGACAGGCACAGATACGCAGTATTTT.

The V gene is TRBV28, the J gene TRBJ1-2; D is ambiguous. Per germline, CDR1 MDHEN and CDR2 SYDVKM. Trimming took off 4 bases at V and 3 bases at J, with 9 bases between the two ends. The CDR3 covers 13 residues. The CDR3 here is CASSSESYYGYTF. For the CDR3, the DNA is TGTGCCAGCAGTTCGGAGAGCTACTATGGCTACACCTTC.

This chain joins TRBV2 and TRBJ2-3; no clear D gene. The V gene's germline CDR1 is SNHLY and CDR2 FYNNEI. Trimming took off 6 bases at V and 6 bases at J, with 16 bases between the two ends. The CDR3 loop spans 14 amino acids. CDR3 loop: CASREIGQTDTQYF. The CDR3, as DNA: TGTGCCAGCAGGGAGATAGGTCAGACCGATACGCAGTATTTT. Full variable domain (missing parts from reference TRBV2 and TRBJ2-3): EPEVTQTPSHQVTQMGQEVILRCVPISNHLYFYWYRQILGQKVEFLVSFYNNEISEKSEIFDDQFSVERPDGSNFTLKIRSTKLEDSAMYFCASREIGQTDTQYFGPGTRLTVL.

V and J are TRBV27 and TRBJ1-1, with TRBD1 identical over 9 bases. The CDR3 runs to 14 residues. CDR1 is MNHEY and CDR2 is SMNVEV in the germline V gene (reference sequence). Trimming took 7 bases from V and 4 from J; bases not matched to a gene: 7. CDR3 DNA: TGTGCCAGCACTAACAGGGGGCTTTTCACTGAAGCTTTCTTT. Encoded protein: CASTNRGLFTEAFF.

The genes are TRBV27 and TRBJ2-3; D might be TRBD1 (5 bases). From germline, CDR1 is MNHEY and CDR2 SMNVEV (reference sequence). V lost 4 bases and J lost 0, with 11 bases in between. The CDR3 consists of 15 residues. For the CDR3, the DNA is TGTGCCAGCAGTTGGGGCAGGGCTAGCACAGATACGCAGTATTTT. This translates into CASSWGRASTDTQYF.

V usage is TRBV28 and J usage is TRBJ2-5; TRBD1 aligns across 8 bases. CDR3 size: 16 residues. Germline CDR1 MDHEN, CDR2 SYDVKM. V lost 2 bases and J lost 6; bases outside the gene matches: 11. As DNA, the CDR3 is TGTGCCAGCAGTTTACGGGGCGGGCAGGGGGCACAGACCCAGTACTTC. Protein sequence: CASSLRGGQGAQTQYF. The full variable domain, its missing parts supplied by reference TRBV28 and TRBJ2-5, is DVKVTQSSRYLVKRTGEKVFLECVQDMDHENMFWYRQDPGLGLRLIYFSYDVKMKEKGDIPEGYSVSREKKERFSLILESASTNQTSMYLCASSLRGGQGAQTQYFGPGTRLLVL.

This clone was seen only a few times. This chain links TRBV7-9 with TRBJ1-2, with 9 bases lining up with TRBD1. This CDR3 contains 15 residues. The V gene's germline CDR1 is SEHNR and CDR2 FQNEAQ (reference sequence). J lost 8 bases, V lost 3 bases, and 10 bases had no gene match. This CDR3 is CASSFLSGQGGGYTF. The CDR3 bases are TGTGCCAGCAGCTTTTTATCGGGACAGGGAGGCGGCTACACCTTC.

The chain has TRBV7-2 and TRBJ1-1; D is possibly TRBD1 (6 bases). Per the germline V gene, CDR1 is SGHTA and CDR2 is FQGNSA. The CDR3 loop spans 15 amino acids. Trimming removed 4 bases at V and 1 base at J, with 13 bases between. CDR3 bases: TGTGCCAGCAGCTCCTCAACAGGGAAGAACACTGAAGCTTTCTTT. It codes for CASSSSTGKNTEAFF.

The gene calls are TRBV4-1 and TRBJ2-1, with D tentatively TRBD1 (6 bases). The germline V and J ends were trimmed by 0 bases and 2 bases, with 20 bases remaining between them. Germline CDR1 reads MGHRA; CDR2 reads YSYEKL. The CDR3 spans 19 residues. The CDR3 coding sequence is TGCGCCAGCAGCCAAGAGGGGGCAGGGGAAGAGCGAGCCTACAATGAGCAGTTCTTC. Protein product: CASSQEGAGEERAYNEQFF.

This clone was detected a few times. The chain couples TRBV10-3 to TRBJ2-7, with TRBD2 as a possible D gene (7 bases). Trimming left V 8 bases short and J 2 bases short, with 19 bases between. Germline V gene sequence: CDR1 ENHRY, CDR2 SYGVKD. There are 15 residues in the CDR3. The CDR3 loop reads CAIGGDGGGPYEQYF. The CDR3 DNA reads TGTGCCATCGGGGGGGATGGCGGGGGCCCCTACGAGCAGTACTTC.

CDR3 amino acids: CASSLAREREQYF. The CDR3 DNA sequence: TGCGCCAGCAGCTTGGCTCGGGAACGCGAGCAGTACTTC. V is TRBV5-1 and J is TRBJ2-7, with TRBD2 as a possible D gene (5 bases). With 0 bases removed from V and 6 bases from J, the gap between germline ends came to 10 bases. The CDR3 runs to 13 residues. The germline V gene has CDR1 SGHRS and CDR2 YFSETQ.

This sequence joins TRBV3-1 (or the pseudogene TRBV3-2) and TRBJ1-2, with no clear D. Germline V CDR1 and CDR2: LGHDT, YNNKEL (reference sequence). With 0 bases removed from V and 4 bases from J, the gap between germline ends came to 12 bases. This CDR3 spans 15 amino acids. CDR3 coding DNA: TGTGCCAGCAGCCAAGAGAGGGTTATGGGCTATGGCTACACCTTC. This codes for CASSQERVMGYGYTF.

In nucleotides, the CDR3 is TGCGCCAGCAGCATAACTACTAGTGGGTCCTACAATGAGCAGTTCTTC. Protein: CASSITTSGSYNEQFF. The genes are TRBV5-1 and TRBJ2-1; a possible D gene is TRBD2 (5 bases). Germline V gives CDR1 SGHRS, CDR2 YFSETQ. V shed 4 bases and J shed 1 base, with 15 bases lying between them. The CDR3 contains 16 residues.

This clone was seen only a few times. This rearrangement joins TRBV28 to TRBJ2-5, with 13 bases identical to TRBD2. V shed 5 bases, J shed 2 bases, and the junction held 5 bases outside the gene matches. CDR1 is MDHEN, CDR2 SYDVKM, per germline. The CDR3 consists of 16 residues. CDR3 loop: CASSTSGGGKQETQYF. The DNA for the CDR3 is TGTGCCAGCAGTACTAGCGGGGGGGGTAAACAAGAGACCCAGTACTTC.

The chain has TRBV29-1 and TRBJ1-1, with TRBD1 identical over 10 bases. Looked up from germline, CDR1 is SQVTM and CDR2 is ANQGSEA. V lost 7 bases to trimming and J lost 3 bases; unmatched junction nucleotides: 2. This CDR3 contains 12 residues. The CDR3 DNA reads TGCAGCGCCGGGACAGGGGACACTGAAGCTTTCTTT. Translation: CSAGTGDTEAFF.

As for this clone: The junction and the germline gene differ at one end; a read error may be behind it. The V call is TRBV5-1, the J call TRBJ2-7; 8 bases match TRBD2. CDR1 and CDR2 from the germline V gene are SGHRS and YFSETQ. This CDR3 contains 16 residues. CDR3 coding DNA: TGCGCCCGCAGCTTGGGGGCGGGGGGCCGGATCTACGAGCAGTACTTC. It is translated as CARSLGAGGRIYEQYF.

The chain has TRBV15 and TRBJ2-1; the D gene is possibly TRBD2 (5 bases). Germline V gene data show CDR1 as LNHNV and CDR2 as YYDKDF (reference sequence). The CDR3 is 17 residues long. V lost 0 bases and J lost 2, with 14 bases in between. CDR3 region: CATSRDRRSLAYNEQFF. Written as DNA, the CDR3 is TGTGCCACCAGCAGAGATCGGAGGTCCCTCGCCTACAATGAGCAGTTCTTC.

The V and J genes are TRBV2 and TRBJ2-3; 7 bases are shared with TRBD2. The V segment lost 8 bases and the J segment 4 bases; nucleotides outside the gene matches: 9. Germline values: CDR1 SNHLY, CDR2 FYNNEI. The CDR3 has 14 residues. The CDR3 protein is CASVRAGRADTQYF. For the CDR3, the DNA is TGTGCCAGCGTGCGTGCGGGGAGGGCAGATACGCAGTATTTT.

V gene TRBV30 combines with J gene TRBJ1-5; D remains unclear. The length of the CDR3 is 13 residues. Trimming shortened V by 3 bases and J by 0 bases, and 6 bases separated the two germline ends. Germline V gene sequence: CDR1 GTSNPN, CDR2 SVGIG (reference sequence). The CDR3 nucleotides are TGTGCCTGGAGCCCCTTTAGCAATCAGCCCCAGCATTTT. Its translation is CAWSPFSNQPQHF. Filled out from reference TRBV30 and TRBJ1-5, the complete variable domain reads SQTIHQWPATLVQPVGSPLSLECTVEGTSNPNLYWYRQAAGRGLQLLFYSVGIGQISSEVPQNLSASRPQDRQFILSSKKLLLSDSGFYLCAWSPFSNQPQHFGDGTRLSIL.

Here the CDR3 DNA reads TGTGCCAGCAGCGGGGGGACAGGGGCTTTGCCGCATTTT. This gives the protein CASSGGTGALPHF. This chain uses TRBV2 with TRBJ1-5, with 10 bases matching TRBD1. Germline V CDR1 and CDR2: SNHLY, FYNNEI. The CDR3 is made up of 13 amino acids. J was trimmed by 15 bases and V by 6 bases; bases with no gene match: 11.

CDR3 sequence: CATSKFRGTGITDTQYF. In DNA form, the CDR3 reads TGTGCCACCAGCAAGTTCAGGGGGACAGGGATCACAGATACGCAGTATTTT. The chain employs TRBV15 and TRBJ2-3; 9 bases match TRBD1. CDR1 LNHNV and CDR2 YYDKDF come from the germline V gene (reference sequence). The CDR3 has 17 residues. With 4 bases clipped from V and 2 bases from J, the junction kept 10 bases outside the gene matches.